The next 20 T cell receptor beta chains were all read from a single sample in a study of identical twins. TCRdb ran MiXCR on the 5' RACE reads and lists one entry per CDR3 protein. The sample holds a few hundred thousand distinct CDR3 sequences, 9% to 10% seen once. The sequenced sample was naive T cells sorted from blood. Receptors were obtained from a woman aged 50 to 60 in good health.

This clonotype was seen only a few times. The CDR3 nucleotides are TGCAGTGCTAGTGGGCTAGAGGGGGGGACCCAGTACTTC. This encodes CSASGLEGGTQYF. The chain uses TRBV20-1 and TRBJ2-5; tentatively, D is TRBD1 or TRBD2 (6 bases each). Germline loops: CDR1 DFQATT, CDR2 SNEGSKA (reference sequence). CDR3 length: 13 amino acids. V shed 3 bases and J shed 7 bases, with 15 bases lying between them.

This clonotype has just a few counts. The CDR3 DNA follows: TGTGCCATCAGTGAGGGGAACAGGGGCCCCTGGGCAGATACGCAGTATTTT. Amino acids: CAISEGNRGPWADTQYF. This chain links TRBV10-3 with TRBJ2-3, with 7 bases lining up with TRBD1. CDR1 and CDR2 (germline): ENHRY, SYGVKD. The CDR3 is made up of 17 amino acids. The junction had 12 bases not matched to a gene; V was cut back by 2 bases and J by 4 bases.

This clonotype has more than one count but fewer than ten. The chain couples TRBV12-3 or TRBV12-4 to TRBJ2-1; 8 nucleotides align to TRBD1. There are 15 residues in the CDR3. V gave up 7 bases and J gave up 2 bases; unmatched junction bases: 7. CDR3 protein: CASTFGQGPYNEQFF. As DNA, the CDR3 is TGTGCCAGCACCTTCGGACAGGGACCCTACAATGAGCAGTTCTTC.

This clonotype was seen a few times. The J gene is TRBJ2-3, the V gene TRBV10-3, with 10 nucleotides matching TRBD1. Germline assignment: CDR1 ENHRY and CDR2 SYGVKD. The CDR3 is made up of 14 amino acids. With V trimmed by 7 bases and J by 4 bases, 5 bases remained unmatched. CDR3 amino acids: CAITETGGADTQYF. Written as DNA, the CDR3 is TGTGCCATCACAGAGACAGGGGGCGCAGATACGCAGTATTTT.

This clonotype was observed many times. J is TRBJ2-5 and V is TRBV20-1; D may be TRBD1 or TRBD2 (6 bases each). V lost 3 bases and J 4 bases, leaving 12 bases between the germline ends. Germline V lookup: CDR1 DFQATT, CDR2 SNEGSKA (reference sequence). CDR3 length equals 13 residues. The CDR3 spells CSARPGGRETQYF. The CDR3 DNA follows: TGCAGTGCTAGGCCCGGGGGCAGAGAGACCCAGTACTTC.

In this sample, this clonotype turned up a few times. The chain links TRBV18 to TRBJ2-1; D is unclear. V was clipped by 3 bases and J by 0 bases, with 6 bases between them. Per the germline V gene, CDR1 is KGHSH and CDR2 is LQKENI. The CDR3 length is 14 residues. The CDR3 protein is CASSPSRSYNEQFF. In DNA, the CDR3 is TGTGCCAGCTCACCTTCCCGCTCCTACAATGAGCAGTTCTTC.

The sample holds a few counts of this clonotype. The rearrangement uses TRBV5-5 and TRBJ2-3; 8 bases fit TRBD1. The V and J ends lost 0 bases and 2 bases, in that order; junction bases with no gene match: 8. Germline CDR1 SGHKS, CDR2 YYEKEE (reference sequence). This CDR3 has 17 amino acids. The CDR3 sequence is CASSLAAWTGSTDTQYF. CDR3 nucleotides: TGTGCCAGCAGCTTGGCGGCTTGGACAGGGTCCACAGATACGCAGTATTTT.

This clonotype came up a few times. The chain uses TRBV6-1 and TRBJ2-3; D remains ambiguous. V lost 5 bases, J lost 3 bases, and 12 bases lay in between. The CDR3 sequence is 14 residues long. The germline V gene has CDR1 MNHNS and CDR2 SASEGT. CDR3: CASSQTFSTDTQYF. CDR3 coding DNA: TGTGCCAGCAGTCAAACCTTCTCTACAGATACGCAGTATTTT.

This clonotype occurred a few times. The rearrangement links TRBV5-1 to TRBJ1-3; the D is unclear. V was clipped by 6 bases and J by 0 bases, with 10 bases between them. CDR1 and CDR2 (germline): SGHRS, YFSETQ. CDR3 length: 14 residues. The CDR3 loop reads CASTEASSGNTIYF. The CDR3, as DNA: TGCGCCAGCACAGAAGCGAGCTCTGGAAACACCATATATTTT.

The V call is TRBV28, the J call TRBJ1-5; 9 bases line up with TRBD1. Losses at the gene ends were 2 bases for V and 5 bases for J; bases not matched to a gene: 4. The germline V gene encodes CDR1 MDHEN and CDR2 SYDVKM. The CDR3 spans 15 residues. The chain's CDR3 is CASSLPHRGHQPQHF. CDR3 nucleotide sequence: TGTGCCAGCAGTTTACCCCACAGGGGGCATCAGCCCCAGCATTTT. Complete variable domain (other parts from reference TRBV28 and TRBJ1-5): DVKVTQSSRYLVKRTGEKVFLECVQDMDHENMFWYRQDPGLGLRLIYFSYDVKMKEKGDIPEGYSVSREKKERFSLILESASTNQTSMYLCASSLPHRGHQPQHFGDGTRLSIL.

The gene calls are TRBV5-1 and TRBJ1-1; tentatively, D is TRBD1 (5 bases). Trimming cost V 1 base and J 4 bases, with 20 bases left between them. The germline CDR1 and CDR2 sequences are SGHRS and YFSETQ. The length of the CDR3 is 17 residues. DNA for the CDR3: TGCGCCAGCAGCTTGAGGAGTGGGGGGGGGACGGGCACTGAAGCTTTCTTT. Residues: CASSLRSGGGTGTEAFF. Full variable domain (outside the CDR3, taken from reference TRBV5-1 and TRBJ1-1): KAGVTQTPRYLIKTRGQQVTLSCSPISGHRSVSWYQQTPGQGLQFLFEYFSETQRNKGNFPGRFSGRQFSNSRSEMNVSTLELGDSALYLCASSLRSGGGTGTEAFFGQGTRLTVV.

This clonotype was seen a handful of times. The rearrangement links TRBV27 to TRBJ2-1; 13 bases are shared with TRBD2. After removal of 2 bases from V and 7 bases from J, the junction contained 8 bases not matched to a gene. The CDR3 loop spans 17 amino acids. From germline, CDR1 is MNHEY and CDR2 SMNVEV (reference sequence). Here the CDR3 DNA reads TGTGCCAGCAGTTTAACTAGCGGGAGGGCCGCGGGTAATGAGCAGTTCTTC. This gives the protein CASSLTSGRAAGNEQFF.

This clonotype was counted at least ten times. The chain uses TRBV2 and TRBJ2-1; TRBD2 agrees at 7 bases. After removal of 6 bases from V and 3 bases from J, the junction contained 2 bases not matched to a gene. This CDR3 spans 13 amino acids. Per germline, CDR1 SNHLY and CDR2 FYNNEI. CDR3 in DNA: TGTGCCAGCAGACTAGCGAGCTACAATGAGCAGTTCTTC. It is translated as CASRLASYNEQFF.

This clonotype was counted many times. The V and J genes are TRBV5-1 and TRBJ2-2, with TRBD2 matching 11 bases. CDR3 size: 15 residues. Germline V gene data show CDR1 as SGHRS and CDR2 as YFSETQ. V trimming: 3 bases; J trimming: 5 bases; junction bases outside the gene matches: 3. The CDR3 sequence: CASSSRLAGTGELFF. The CDR3 DNA reads TGCGCCAGCAGCTCGCGACTAGCGGGGACCGGGGAGCTGTTTTTT. Drawing the rest from reference TRBV5-1 and TRBJ2-2, the complete variable domain is KAGVTQTPRYLIKTRGQQVTLSCSPISGHRSVSWYQQTPGQGLQFLFEYFSETQRNKGNFPGRFSGRQFSNSRSEMNVSTLELGDSALYLCASSSRLAGTGELFFGEGSRLTVL.

In its sample, this clonotype was seen a few times. The gene calls are TRBV30 and TRBJ2-3; 9 bases align to TRBD1. Germline loops: CDR1 GTSNPN, CDR2 SVGIG (reference sequence). The CDR3 covers 15 residues. After removal of 4 bases from V and 2 bases from J, the junction contained 7 bases not matched to a gene. CDR3 amino acids: CAWTGQGRLTDTQYF. As DNA, the CDR3 is TGTGCCTGGACGGGACAGGGAAGACTCACAGATACGCAGTATTTT.

The chain is built from TRBV28 and TRBJ2-7; TRBD2 matches at 14 bases. This CDR3 is built from 17 residues. Trimming took 6 bases from V and 1 from J; bases not matched to a gene: 8. Germline-derived CDR1 and CDR2 are MDHEN and SYDVKM. The CDR3 here is CASRPGLAGEWSYEQYF. CDR3 DNA sequence: TGTGCCAGCAGACCGGGACTAGCGGGAGAGTGGTCCTACGAGCAGTACTTC.

This clonotype was observed at least ten times. The chain recombines TRBV4-1 with TRBJ1-2; the D is unclear. Germline loops: CDR1 MGHRA, CDR2 YSYEKL. Between the trimmed V and J ends, which lost 0 bases and 0 bases, there was a span of 5 bases. The length of the CDR3 is 14 residues. The CDR3 sequence is CASSQDLTNYGYTF. CDR3 nucleotide sequence: TGCGCCAGCAGCCAAGACCTAACTAACTATGGCTACACCTTC.

This clonotype has a handful of counts. This chain's CDR3 is CATRTGRGLNYGYTF. CDR3 nucleotide sequence: TGTGCCACTCGTACGGGGAGGGGGTTGAACTATGGCTACACCTTC. The V call is TRBV11-2, the J call TRBJ1-2; tentative D call: TRBD1 (6 bases). In germline, CDR1 is SGHAT, CDR2 FQNNGV. The CDR3 length is 15 residues. The V end was cut by 10 bases, the J end by 2 bases, with 20 bases between.

This clonotype was detected ten times or more. The chain joins TRBV20-1 to TRBJ1-2; 7 bases agree with TRBD1. V lost 3 bases and J lost 2; bases outside the gene matches: 9. Germline loops: CDR1 DFQATT, CDR2 SNEGSKA (reference sequence). The CDR3 runs 15 residues. Written as DNA, the CDR3 is TGCAGTGCTAGGGGGCACAGGGGTTTAAACTATGGCTACACCTTC. Amino acid sequence: CSARGHRGLNYGYTF.

This clonotype has only a few counts. The chain uses TRBV6-5 and TRBJ2-7; tentatively, D is TRBD1 (6 bases). The CDR3 sequence is 16 residues long. Looked up from germline, CDR1 is MNHEY and CDR2 is SVGAGI. Trimming removed 5 bases from V and 3 bases from J, with 20 bases in between. The DNA of the CDR3 is TGTGCCAGCAGTCCATCGACAGGCCTCAATGTCTACGAGCAGTACGTC. It codes for CASSPSTGLNVYEQYV.